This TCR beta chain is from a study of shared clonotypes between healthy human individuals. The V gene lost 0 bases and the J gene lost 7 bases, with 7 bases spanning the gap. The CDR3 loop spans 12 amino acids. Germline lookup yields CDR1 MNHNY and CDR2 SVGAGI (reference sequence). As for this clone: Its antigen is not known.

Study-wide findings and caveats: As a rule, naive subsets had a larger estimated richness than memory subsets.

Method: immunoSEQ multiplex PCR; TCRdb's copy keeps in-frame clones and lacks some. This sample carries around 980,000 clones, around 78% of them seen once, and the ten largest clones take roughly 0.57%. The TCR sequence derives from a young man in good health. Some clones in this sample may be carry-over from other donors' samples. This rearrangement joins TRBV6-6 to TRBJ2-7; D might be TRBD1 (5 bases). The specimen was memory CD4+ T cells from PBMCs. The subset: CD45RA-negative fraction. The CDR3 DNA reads TGTGCCAGCAGTTACTCACAGGTAGAGCAGTACTTC. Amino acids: CASSYSQVEQYF.